This T cell receptor beta chain was sequenced for a study of Siglec-9 on CD8 T cells in melanoma (dated by TCRdb to between 2018 and 2020). Looking at the study overall: The study investigated Siglec-9 expression on CD8+ T cells and the role of Siglec-9 in regulating T cells in the melanoma tumor microenvironment.

The CDR3 spans 15 residues, from the cysteine through the phenylalanine. The DNA shown is the 45-base CDR3, in frame from base 1. The junction shows trimming of 1 base on V and 4 bases on J, and the gene matches do not reach 5 bases of it. CDR1 and CDR2 are read off the germline V gene as SGHRS and YFSETQ. What the study reported, not specific to this receptor: Siglec-9 was reported to mark and regulate an effector memory CD8+ T-cell subset that appeared to accumulate within melanoma tumors.

The receptor library was made with the immunoSEQ multiplex PCR assay. In TCRdb, the immuneACCESS table is reduced to in-frame sequences with V and J assigned. These tables do not hold every clone; where another copy was compared, an unresolved V gene accounts for under half, and the others remain unexplained. This sample has more than 30,000 clones in its table, and roughly four fifths of those were observed once. The ten largest clones capture about 1.7% of the sample. Only one count was recorded for this clone. Its antigen specificity is not known. Base quality data are lacking; no much larger clone is found one base away.

The chain is encoded by TRBV5-1 joined to TRBJ2-1, and TRBD1 aligns with 7 junction nucleotides. The TCR sequence derives from a human donor in good health. The sample taken for sequencing was Siglec-9- CD8+ T cells sorted from blood. The cell subset or site label on this specimen signifies: CD8 T cells lacking Siglec-9. The CDR3 region: CASSLSRGLYNEQFF. The nucleotide sequence reads TGCGCCAGCAGCTTGTCAAGGGGGCTGTACAATGAGCAGTTCTTC. With the rest looked up from the reference TRBV5-1 and TRBJ2-1 genes rather than sequenced, the full variable domain is KAGVTQTPRYLIKTRGQQVTLSCSPISGHRSVSWYQQTPGQGLQFLFEYFSETQRNKGNFPGRFSGRQFSNSRSEMNVSTLELGDSALYLCASSLSRGLYNEQFFGPGTRLTVL.